This TCR beta chain comes out of a study of blood T cell repertoires in COVID-19. Study background: The samples span acute and convalescent COVID-19 from the United States, Italy and Spain. The cDNA or gDNA used as material had been derived from T cells, B-cell-depleted T cells, or PBMCs.

The CDR3 totals 14 residues. V lost 5 bases to trimming and J lost 1 base, with 8 bases between them. Germline V gene sequence: CDR1 KGHDR, CDR2 SFDVKD. In the study's own analysis: Reference gene primer amplification yielded estimated nucleated cell counts. The data were produced by immunoSEQ multiplex PCR, yet TCRdb's version contains in-frame clones alone and is incomplete. Clone size and V and J calls were adopted from that table, with D and trimming inferred from the DNA. The sample lists 150,000 or so clones; roughly 91% were seen once. The V gene is TRBV24-1, the J gene TRBJ2-1; no reliable D call. The specimen was peripheral blood. This receptor was obtained from a woman aged 45-59 years with acute or convalescent COVID-19. The CDR3: CATSGPLSYNEQFF. The CDR3 region has the DNA TGTGCCACCAGTGGCCCACTATCCTACAATGAGCAGTTCTTC.